These T cell receptor beta chains were read from a single sample in a study of shared clonotypes between healthy human individuals. Only in-frame clones appear in the TCRdb table, and some are missing; sequencing was by immunoSEQ multiplex PCR. The sample has roughly 1,500,000 clones, 97% to 99% seen once; the top ten hold roughly 0.36%. The source material was naive CD4+ T cells sorted from blood. These receptor sequences come from a man aged 30 to 45 in good health. The CDR3 runs from the conserved cysteine through the conserved F or W. Each record gives: CDR3 DNA, CDR3 protein, D gene, clone size, J gene, V gene. The D gene is left open where the match is weak. Clone size is stated in some rows and not others, as once, few, many or a class when expanded.

DNA: TGTGCCAGCAGTCAGCTAGGGGGGGAGCCGTCCTACGAGCAGTACTTC
CDR3: CASSQLGGEPSYEQYF
D: .
size: .
J: TRBJ2-7
V: TRBV6-6

DNA: TGCGCCAGCAGCTTGGCCCCGGGGCGGGATGCCTACGAGCAGTACTTC
CDR3: CASSLAPGRDAYEQYF
D: .
size: .
J: TRBJ2-7
V: TRBV5-1

DNA: TGTGCCAGCAGCCAAGCTCTCCCCTTTAATGAAAAACTGTTTTTT
CDR3: CASSQALPFNEKLFF
D: .
size: .
J: TRBJ1-4
V: TRBV14

DNA: TGTGCCAGCAGCTTTGTAAACGCTAACTATGGCTACACCTTC
CDR3: CASSFVNANYGYTF
D: .
size: .
J: TRBJ1-2
V: TRBV7-8

DNA: TGCGCCAGCAGCCCGGGGACAGACATTCAGCCCCAGCATTTT
CDR3: CASSPGTDIQPQHF
D: TRBD1
size: .
J: TRBJ1-5
V: TRBV5-1

DNA: TGTGCCAGCAGTTACTCGGTCGGGGATGAGCAGTTCTTC
CDR3: CASSYSVGDEQFF
D: .
size: .
J: TRBJ2-1
V: TRBV6-5

DNA: TGTGCCACCAGCAGAGCCGGGACAGGGCGCACTGAAGCTTTCTTT
CDR3: CATSRAGTGRTEAFF
D: TRBD1
size: .
J: TRBJ1-1
V: TRBV15

DNA: TGTGCCAGTAGTATCAGCTTGAGCCGATCACCCCATCAGCCCCAGCATTTT
CDR3: CASSISLSRSPHQPQHF
D: .
size: .
J: TRBJ1-5
V: TRBV19

DNA: TGTGCCAGCAGCAGGGGGAATCAGCCCCAGCATTTT
CDR3: CASSRGNQPQHF
D: .
size: .
J: TRBJ1-5
V: TRBV9

DNA: TGTGCCAGCAGCTCCCTGGTGGCAGATACGCAGTATTTT
CDR3: CASSSLVADTQYF
D: .
size: .
J: TRBJ2-3
V: TRBV9

DNA: TGTGCCAGCAGCCAAGATGGGACTCCTTTATACAATGAGCAGTTCTTC
CDR3: CASSQDGTPLYNEQFF
D: .
size: .
J: TRBJ2-1
V: TRBV4-2

DNA: TGCGCCAGCTCACCCGGGAGTATGAACACTGAAGCTTTCTTT
CDR3: CASSPGSMNTEAFF
D: .
size: .
J: TRBJ1-1
V: TRBV5-1

DNA: TGTGCCAGTAGTATAGACCGCCGGCGGGCCGAGCAGTTCTTC
CDR3: CASSIDRRRAEQFF
D: .
size: .
J: TRBJ2-1
V: TRBV19

DNA: TGTGCCAGCAGCTTAAATCGAGATACGCAGTATTTT
CDR3: CASSLNRDTQYF
D: .
size: .
J: TRBJ2-3
V: TRBV11-2

DNA: TGTGCCAGCAGCGTTATGGGGGCTAGCGGAACCGGGGAGCTGTTTTTT
CDR3: CASSVMGASGTGELFF
D: .
size: .
J: TRBJ2-2
V: TRBV9

DNA: TGTGCCTGGATGGACTATGGCTACACCTTC
CDR3: CAWMDYGYTF
D: .
size: .
J: TRBJ1-2
V: TRBV30

DNA: TGTGCCAGCAGGTCCCGTTTGGGGACCCAGTACTTC
CDR3: CASRSRLGTQYF
D: .
size: .
J: TRBJ2-5
V: TRBV11-2

DNA: TGTGCCAGCAGCTTAGCAGCGGGTCGGGAACCCTACGAGCAGTACTTC
CDR3: CASSLAAGREPYEQYF
D: .
size: .
J: TRBJ2-7
V: TRBV7-2

DNA: TGTGCCAGCAGCGTATCGGGGACCGGGGAGCTGTTTTTT
CDR3: CASSVSGTGELFF
D: .
size: .
J: TRBJ2-2
V: TRBV9

DNA: TGTGCCAGCAGCGTAGGGCGGGAGGGGTACAATGAGCAGTTCTTC
CDR3: CASSVGREGYNEQFF
D: TRBD2
size: .
J: TRBJ2-1
V: TRBV9

DNA: TGTGCCAGCAGCCAAGACAGGGGGGTACAGCCCCAGCATTTT
CDR3: CASSQDRGVQPQHF
D: TRBD1
size: .
J: TRBJ1-5
V: TRBV14

DNA: TGTGCCAGCCGGGACAGTTTGAACACTGAAGCTTTCTTT
CDR3: CASRDSLNTEAFF
D: TRBD1
size: .
J: TRBJ1-1
V: TRBV6-5

DNA: TGCGCCAGCAACTTTAAGAATGAGCAGTTCTTC
CDR3: CASNFKNEQFF
D: .
size: once
J: TRBJ2-1
V: TRBV10-2

DNA: TGTGCCTGGAGTCCCCGGGATCAGCCCCAGCATTTT
CDR3: CAWSPRDQPQHF
D: .
size: .
J: TRBJ1-5
V: TRBV30

DNA: TGTGCCAGCAGTATTACCTACAATGAAAAACTGTTTTTT
CDR3: CASSITYNEKLFF
D: .
size: once
J: TRBJ1-4
V: TRBV2

DNA: TGTGCCAGCAGCTTAGGACAGATGAACTATGGCTACACCTTC
CDR3: CASSLGQMNYGYTF
D: .
size: .
J: TRBJ1-2
V: TRBV11-2

DNA: TGTGCCAGCAGCCCTTGGGACTTCCAAGCTTTCTTT
CDR3: CASSPWDFQAFF
D: .
size: .
J: TRBJ1-1
V: TRBV14

DNA: TGTGCCATCAATTCGGCGGGAGATCACACCGGGGAGCTGTTTTTT
CDR3: CAINSAGDHTGELFF
D: TRBD2
size: .
J: TRBJ2-2
V: TRBV10-3

DNA: TGTGCCAGCACCGTACTCCCGGGACAGGGTCCTTACGAGCAGTACTTC
CDR3: CASTVLPGQGPYEQYF
D: TRBD1
size: .
J: TRBJ2-7
V: TRBV5-5

DNA: TGTGCCAGCAGCGTAGGTCAGGGAATCGGAAACACCATATATTTT
CDR3: CASSVGQGIGNTIYF
D: .
size: .
J: TRBJ1-3
V: TRBV9

DNA: TGTGCCAGCAGCTCCACCGGGACAGAGACCTACGAGCAGTACTTC
CDR3: CASSSTGTETYEQYF
D: .
size: .
J: TRBJ2-7
V: TRBV21-1

DNA: TGTGCCAGCAGTGTAGCGGGAGGCTCCTACAATGAGCAGTTCTTC
CDR3: CASSVAGGSYNEQFF
D: TRBD2
size: .
J: TRBJ2-1
V: TRBV6-4